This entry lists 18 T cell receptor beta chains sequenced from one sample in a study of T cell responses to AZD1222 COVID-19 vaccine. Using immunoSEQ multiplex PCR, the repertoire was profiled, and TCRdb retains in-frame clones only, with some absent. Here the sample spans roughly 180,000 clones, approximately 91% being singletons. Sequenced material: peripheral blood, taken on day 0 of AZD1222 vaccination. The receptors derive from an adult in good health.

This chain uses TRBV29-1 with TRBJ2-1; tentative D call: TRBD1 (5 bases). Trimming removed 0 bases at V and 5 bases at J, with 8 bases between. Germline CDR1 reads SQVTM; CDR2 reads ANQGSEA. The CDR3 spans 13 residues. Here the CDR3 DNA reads TGCAGCGTTGAAGATCTAGGGGACAATGAGCAGTTCTTC. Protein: CSVEDLGDNEQFF.

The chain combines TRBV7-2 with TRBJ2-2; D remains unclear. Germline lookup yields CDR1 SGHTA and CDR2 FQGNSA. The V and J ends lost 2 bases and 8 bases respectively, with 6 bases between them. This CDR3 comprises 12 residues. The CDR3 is CASSLYLGELFF. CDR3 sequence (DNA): TGTGCCAGCAGCTTATATCTGGGGGAGCTGTTTTTT. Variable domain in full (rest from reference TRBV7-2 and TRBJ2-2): GAGVSQSPSNKVTEKGKDVELRCDPISGHTALYWYRQSLGQGLEFLIYFQGNSAPDKSGLPSDRFSAERTGGSVSTLTIQRTQQEDSAVYLCASSLYLGELFFGEGSRLTVL.

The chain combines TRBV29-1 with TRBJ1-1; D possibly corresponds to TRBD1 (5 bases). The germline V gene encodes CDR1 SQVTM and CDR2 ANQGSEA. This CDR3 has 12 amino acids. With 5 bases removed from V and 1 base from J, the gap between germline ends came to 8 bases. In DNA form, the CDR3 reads TGCAGCGTTCTAGGGGCGAACACTGAAGCTTTCTTT. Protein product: CSVLGANTEAFF. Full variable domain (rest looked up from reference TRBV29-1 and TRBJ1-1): SAVISQKPSRDICQRGTSLTIQCQVDSQVTMMFWYRQQPGQSLTLIATANQGSEATYESGFVIDKFPISRPNLTFSTLTVSNMSPEDSSIYLCSVLGANTEAFFGQGTRLTVV.

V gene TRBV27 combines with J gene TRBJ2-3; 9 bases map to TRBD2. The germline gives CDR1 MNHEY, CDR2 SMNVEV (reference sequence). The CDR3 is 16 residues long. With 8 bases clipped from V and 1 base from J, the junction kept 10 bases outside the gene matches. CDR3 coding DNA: TGTGCCAGCCGAAAGCCAGCGGGAGGTGGCACAGATACGCAGTATTTT. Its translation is CASRKPAGGGTDTQYF.

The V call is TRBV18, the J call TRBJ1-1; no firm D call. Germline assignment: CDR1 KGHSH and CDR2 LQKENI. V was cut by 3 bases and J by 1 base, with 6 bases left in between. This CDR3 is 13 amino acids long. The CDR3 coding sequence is TGTGCCAGCTCACCGCAGCAGAACACTGAAGCTTTCTTT. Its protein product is CASSPQQNTEAFF.

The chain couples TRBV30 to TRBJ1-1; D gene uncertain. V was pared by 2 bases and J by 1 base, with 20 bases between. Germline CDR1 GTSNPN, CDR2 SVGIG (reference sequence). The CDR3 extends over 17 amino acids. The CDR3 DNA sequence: TGTGCCTGGAGTACAAGACTGGGAGGACCGACGAACACTGAAGCTTTCTTT. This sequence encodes CAWSTRLGGPTNTEAFF.

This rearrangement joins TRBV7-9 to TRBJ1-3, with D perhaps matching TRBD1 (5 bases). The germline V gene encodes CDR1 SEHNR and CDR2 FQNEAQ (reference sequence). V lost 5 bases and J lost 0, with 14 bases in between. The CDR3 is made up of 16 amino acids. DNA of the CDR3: TGTGCCAGCAGCAGAGGGACGCCGAGCTCTGGAAACACCATATATTTT. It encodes CASSRGTPSSGNTIYF.

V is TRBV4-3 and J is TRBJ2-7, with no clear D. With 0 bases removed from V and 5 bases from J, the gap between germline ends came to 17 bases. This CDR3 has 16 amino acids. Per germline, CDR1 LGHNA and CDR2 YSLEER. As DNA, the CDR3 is TGCGCCAGCAGCCAAGAAGTAGGGCCAAGTCCCCACGAGCAGTACTTC. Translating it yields CASSQEVGPSPHEQYF.

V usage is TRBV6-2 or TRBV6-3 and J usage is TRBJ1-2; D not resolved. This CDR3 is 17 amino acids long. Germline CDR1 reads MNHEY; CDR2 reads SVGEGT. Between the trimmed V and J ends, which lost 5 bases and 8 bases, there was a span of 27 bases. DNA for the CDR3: TGTGCCAGCAGTGGTAAACCGGGCCCGGCTCTGTTTTTCGGCTACACCTTC. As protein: CASSGKPGPALFFGYTF.

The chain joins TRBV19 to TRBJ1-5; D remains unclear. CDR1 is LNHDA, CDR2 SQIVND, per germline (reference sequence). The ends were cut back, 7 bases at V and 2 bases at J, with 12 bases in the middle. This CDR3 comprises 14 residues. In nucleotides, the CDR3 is TGTGCCAGTACCGGGCTTGGAGGCAATCAGCCCCAGCATTTT. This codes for CASTGLGGNQPQHF.

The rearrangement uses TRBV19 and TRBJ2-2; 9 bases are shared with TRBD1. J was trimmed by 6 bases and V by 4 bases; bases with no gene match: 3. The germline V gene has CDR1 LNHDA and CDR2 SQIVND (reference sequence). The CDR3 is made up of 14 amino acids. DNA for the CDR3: TGTGCCAGTAGTACCGGACAGGGGCCCGGGGAGCTGTTTTTT. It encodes CASSTGQGPGELFF.

The DNA for the CDR3 is TGTGCCAGCAGGTACAACTCGGGTAGGCGGCTCAATTCACCCCTCCACTTT. Translated: CASRYNSGRRLNSPLHF. V gene TRBV27 combines with J gene TRBJ1-6; no clear D. This CDR3 comprises 17 residues. Trimming left V 6 bases short and J 7 bases short, with 22 bases between. Looked up from germline, CDR1 is MNHEY and CDR2 is SMNVEV (reference sequence).

This CDR3 is CASSSQREGETQYF. CDR3 DNA sequence: TGTGCCAGTAGCTCACAGCGGGAGGGAGAGACCCAGTACTTC. The J gene is TRBJ2-5, the V gene TRBV19; 10 bases line up with TRBD2. The V gene's germline CDR1 is LNHDA and CDR2 SQIVND (reference sequence). With 6 bases clipped from V and 4 bases from J, the junction kept 5 bases outside the gene matches. The CDR3 length is 14 residues.

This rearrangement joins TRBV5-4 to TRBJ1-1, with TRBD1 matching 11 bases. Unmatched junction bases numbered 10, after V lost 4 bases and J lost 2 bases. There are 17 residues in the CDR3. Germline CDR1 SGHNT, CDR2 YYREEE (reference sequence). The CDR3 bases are TGTGCCAGCAGCCCGGGACAGGGGGTCGTGTTAAACACTGAAGCTTTCTTT. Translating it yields CASSPGQGVVLNTEAFF.

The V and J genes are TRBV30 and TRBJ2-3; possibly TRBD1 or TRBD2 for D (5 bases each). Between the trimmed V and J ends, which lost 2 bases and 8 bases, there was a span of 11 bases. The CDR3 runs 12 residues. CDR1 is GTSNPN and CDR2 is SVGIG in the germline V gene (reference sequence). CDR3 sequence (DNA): TGTGCCTGGAGTCCGGGACCCCGTACGCAGTATTTT. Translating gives CAWSPGPRTQYF.

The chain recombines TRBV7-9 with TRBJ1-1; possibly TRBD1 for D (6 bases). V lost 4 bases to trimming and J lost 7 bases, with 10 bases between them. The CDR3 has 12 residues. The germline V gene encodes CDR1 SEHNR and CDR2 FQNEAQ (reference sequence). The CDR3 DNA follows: TGTGCCAGCAGCTCCCCAGGGGATGAAGCTTTCTTT. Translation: CASSSPGDEAFF.

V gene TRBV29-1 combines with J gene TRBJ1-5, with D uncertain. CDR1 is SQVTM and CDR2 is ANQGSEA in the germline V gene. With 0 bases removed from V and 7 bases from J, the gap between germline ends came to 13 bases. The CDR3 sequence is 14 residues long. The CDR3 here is CSVEDQVPGQPQHF. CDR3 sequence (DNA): TGCAGCGTTGAAGATCAAGTGCCGGGCCAGCCCCAGCATTTT.

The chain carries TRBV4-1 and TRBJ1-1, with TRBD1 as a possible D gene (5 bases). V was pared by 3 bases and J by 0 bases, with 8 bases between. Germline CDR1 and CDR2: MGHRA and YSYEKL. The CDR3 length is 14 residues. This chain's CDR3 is CASSHGQVNTEAFF. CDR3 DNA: TGCGCCAGCAGCCACGGACAAGTGAACACTGAAGCTTTCTTT.